This T cell receptor (beta chain) emerged from a study of blood T cell repertoires in COVID-19. Study as a whole: The study drew acute and convalescent COVID-19 samples from the United States, Italy and Spain. The cDNA or gDNA used as material had been derived from T cells, B-cell-depleted T cells, or PBMCs.

The study drew participants aged about 18 to 89 years from about two dozen US areas. The repertoire was sequenced with immunoSEQ multiplex PCR; TCRdb's copy has only in-frame clones and lacks some. The repertoire holds some 150,000 clones, with roughly 89% as singletons. With 0 bases clipped from V and 8 bases from J, the junction kept 11 bases outside the gene matches. CDR1 and CDR2 (germline): LGHNA, YNFKEQ. This CDR3 is built from 18 residues. The clonotype was recovered from a woman in her 50s who had been exposed to COVID-19. The chain links TRBV4-2 to TRBJ2-1, with 12 nucleotides matching TRBD2. Sequenced: PBMCs or T cells enriched from blood (not recorded which). CDR3 region: CASSQDSLAGGPGDEQFF. For the CDR3, the DNA is TGTGCCAGCAGCCAAGATTCGCTAGCGGGGGGGCCGGGGGATGAGCAGTTCTTC.